Shown below are 31 T cell receptor beta chains from a single sample sequenced in a study of shared clonotypes between healthy human individuals. Assay: immunoSEQ multiplex PCR; the TCRdb copy retains only in-frame clones and omits some. In the table there are 850,000 to 1,200,000 clones, under 80% of which are singletons. The sample taken for sequencing was memory CD4+ T cells sorted from blood. Subset of the sample: CD45RA-negative fraction. These receptors were collected from a man aged 18 to 29 in good health.

The J gene is TRBJ2-7, the V gene TRBV7-9; D tentatively fits TRBD1 or TRBD2 (5 bases each). Germline CDR1 and CDR2: SEHNR and FQNEAQ (reference sequence). CDR3 length: 13 amino acids. The ends were cut back, 1 base at V and 10 bases at J, with 14 bases in the middle. This CDR3 reads CASSLGDVSYQYF. The DNA for the CDR3 is TGTGCCAGCAGCTTAGGGGACGTAAGTTATCAGTACTTC.

V usage is TRBV5-1 and J usage is TRBJ1-1, with 9 bases lining up with TRBD1. The CDR3 contains 15 residues. Looked up from germline, CDR1 is SGHRS and CDR2 is YFSETQ. With 4 bases clipped from V and 3 bases from J, the junction kept 7 bases outside the gene matches. CDR3 amino acids: CASSGRTGVDTEAFF. In nucleotides, the CDR3 is TGCGCCAGCAGCGGGAGGACAGGGGTGGACACTGAAGCTTTCTTT.

Points on this clone: It may be a read error: a sequence one base away is much more abundant. In the same sample, other DNA sequences code for this CDR3. The V gene is TRBV30, the J gene TRBJ2-5; weak D call: TRBD1 (5 bases). Trimming left V 3 bases short and J 5 bases short, with 10 bases between. There are 12 residues in the CDR3. Germline values: CDR1 GTSNPN, CDR2 SVGIG (reference sequence). This CDR3 is CAWRAGRETQYF. DNA of the CDR3: TGTGCCTGGAGGGCAGGGCGGGAGACCCAGTACTTC.

This clone was picked up one time. The chain uses TRBV29-1 and TRBJ2-1, with D possibly TRBD1 on 6 matching bases. Trimming pared 3 bases from V and 4 bases from J, leaving 16 bases between. The CDR3 runs 15 residues. In germline, CDR1 is SQVTM, CDR2 ANQGSEA. CDR3 sequence reads: CSVDVGGQPYNEQFF. The CDR3 bases are TGCAGCGTTGACGTCGGTGGACAGCCATACAATGAGCAGTTCTTC.

The rearrangement uses TRBV28 and TRBJ2-5; 7 bases line up with TRBD1. The CDR3 is 14 amino acids. Unmatched junction bases numbered 6, after V lost 2 bases and J lost 6 bases. Germline V gene sequence: CDR1 MDHEN, CDR2 SYDVKM. Here the CDR3 DNA reads TGTGCCAGCAGTTTAGACCCAGGGGGAAAGACCCAGTACTTC. Translating gives CASSLDPGGKTQYF.

CDR3 protein: CASSLSGYQETQYF. As DNA, the CDR3 is TGCGCCAGCAGCCTTAGCGGGTACCAAGAGACCCAGTACTTC. The genes are TRBV4-1 and TRBJ2-5; TRBD2 matches 7 bases. This CDR3 has 14 residues. With V trimmed by 4 bases and J by 0 bases, 2 bases remained unmatched. Germline CDR1 and CDR2: MGHRA and YSYEKL.

The chain couples TRBV2 to TRBJ1-3; no clear D. In germline, CDR1 is SNHLY, CDR2 FYNNEI. This CDR3 spans 12 amino acids. Trimming cost V 6 bases and J 0 bases, with 3 bases left between them. The CDR3 coding sequence is TGTGCCAGCAGAATCTCTGGAAACACCATATATTTT. Amino acids: CASRISGNTIYF.

The chain carries TRBV28 and TRBJ1-2, with TRBD1 matching over 11 bases. The trim removed 1 base at V and 7 bases at J, leaving 5 bases unmatched. The CDR3 is made up of 15 amino acids. Per the germline V gene, CDR1 is MDHEN and CDR2 is SYDVKM. In nucleotides, the CDR3 is TGTGCCAGCAGTTTATCGGACAGGGGGCGGGGTGGCTACACCTTC. Translation: CASSLSDRGRGGYTF.

The CDR3 loop reads CASSLRGGQGNEQFF. The CDR3 DNA reads as TGTGCCAGCAGCTTAAGGGGGGGGCAGGGCAATGAGCAGTTCTTC. This chain links TRBV11-1 with TRBJ2-1; weak D call: TRBD2 (7 bases). Deletions cut 2 bases from V and 6 bases from J, with 14 bases between. CDR3 size: 15 residues. CDR1 SGHAT and CDR2 FQDESV come from the germline V gene (reference sequence).

The chain couples TRBV5-5 to TRBJ2-7; D is perhaps TRBD1 (6 bases). Trimming cost V 2 bases and J 2 bases, with 11 bases left between them. Germline CDR1 reads SGHKS; CDR2 reads YYEKEE (reference sequence). The CDR3 length is 14 residues. The CDR3 DNA reads as TGTGCCAGCAGCTTCGAGGACAGAACCTACGAGCAGTACTTC. Its translation is CASSFEDRTYEQYF.

As regards this clone: A much larger clone differs by one base, so this may be a read error. Additional DNA sequences in this sample encode the identical CDR3. The chain has TRBV11-1 and TRBJ1-1, with TRBD1 as a possible D gene (6 bases). Germline V lookup: CDR1 SGHAT, CDR2 FQDESV (reference sequence). V lost 4 bases to trimming and J lost 1 base, with 7 bases between them. The CDR3 has 13 residues. The CDR3 reads CASSSQGNTEAFF. The CDR3 bases are TGTGCCAGCAGCTCACAGGGGAACACTGAAGCTTTCTTT.

The chain uses TRBV5-1 and TRBJ1-5, with TRBD1 matching over 7 bases. Looked up from germline, CDR1 is SGHRS and CDR2 is YFSETQ. V lost 2 bases, J lost 6 bases, and 8 bases stayed unmatched. The CDR3 is 15 amino acids. For the CDR3, the DNA is TGCGCCAGCAGCTTAATAGGGGGCCAGGGTCAGCCCCAGCATTTT. Protein sequence: CASSLIGGQGQPQHF.

The chain joins TRBV7-2 to TRBJ2-1; tentatively, D is TRBD2 (5 bases). Germline V lookup: CDR1 SGHTA, CDR2 FQGNSA. The CDR3 covers 14 residues. V lost 3 bases to trimming and J lost 8 bases, with 14 bases between them. CDR3 sequence: CASSLDWARDEQFF. The CDR3 nucleotides are TGTGCCAGCAGCTTGGACTGGGCTCGGGATGAGCAGTTCTTC.

On this clone: The sample carries other DNA sequences with the same CDR3. This chain connects TRBV18 to TRBJ2-3; unclear D gene. The germline V gene has CDR1 KGHSH and CDR2 LQKENI. The CDR3 is 13 amino acids. The V gene lost 3 bases and the J gene lost 2 bases, with 6 bases spanning the gap. CDR3 loop: CASSPPLTDTQYF. The CDR3 DNA reads TGTGCCAGCTCACCTCCACTCACAGATACGCAGTATTTT.

This chain joins TRBV6-1 and TRBJ2-3, with 7 bases matching TRBD1. The CDR3 has 17 residues. The V segment lost 2 bases and the J segment 4 bases; nucleotides outside the gene matches: 12. Germline V gene lookup returns CDR1 MNHNS and CDR2 SASEGT. CDR3 nucleotide sequence: TGTGCCAGCAGTGAATTGGGACAGAGGCTCCCGGCAGATACGCAGTATTTT. Translated, it gives CASSELGQRLPADTQYF.

The rearrangement joins TRBV5-1 to TRBJ2-7; 13 bases fit TRBD2. The ends lost 3 bases at V and 3 bases at J; junction bases unmatched: 3. Germline CDR1 is SGHRS and CDR2 is YFSETQ. The length of the CDR3 is 15 residues. The CDR3 nucleotides read TGCGCCAGCAGCTCTACTAGCGGGGGGGGCTACGAGCAGTACTTC. The encoded protein is CASSSTSGGGYEQYF.

This clone was found a few times. V and J are TRBV29-1 and TRBJ2-1; D possibly uses TRBD1 or TRBD2 (5 bases each). Germline-derived CDR1 and CDR2 are SQVTM and ANQGSEA. V was clipped by 6 bases and J by 6 bases, with 18 bases between them. The CDR3 consists of 14 residues. CDR3 sequence (DNA): TGCAGCGTGAACCGGGGCGTGGGGTCCAATGAGCAGTTCTTC. It yields the protein CSVNRGVGSNEQFF.

This rearrangement joins TRBV7-9 to TRBJ1-6; the match to TRBD1 covers 8 bases. Trimming at V came to 2 bases and at J to 9 bases, leaving 0 bases not matched to a gene. Germline CDR1 and CDR2: SEHNR and FQNEAQ (reference sequence). The CDR3 consists of 13 residues. DNA for the CDR3: TGTGCCAGCAGCTTACAGGGGGCTTCACCCCTCCACTTT. Its protein is CASSLQGASPLHF.

This sequence joins TRBV4-3 and TRBJ2-1; 8 nucleotides line up with TRBD1. The germline CDR1 and CDR2 sequences are LGHNA and YSLEER. CDR3 length: 18 residues. The junction had 12 bases not matched to a gene; V was cut back by 0 bases and J by 5 bases. The CDR3: CASSQDLVRTGQNNEQFF. CDR3 in DNA: TGCGCCAGCAGCCAAGATCTAGTGAGGACAGGGCAAAACAATGAGCAGTTCTTC.

The V and J genes are TRBV6-6 and TRBJ2-7; TRBD1 might be the D (6 bases). Germline V lookup: CDR1 MNHNY, CDR2 SVGAGI (reference sequence). This CDR3 spans 13 amino acids. The V and J ends lost 4 bases and 2 bases respectively, with 9 bases between them. The CDR3 bases are TGTGCCAGCAGTTTCAGGGGAACCTACGAGCAGTACTTC. Its protein is CASSFRGTYEQYF.

The chain combines TRBV5-1 with TRBJ2-6; a weak D match, TRBD1 (6 bases). The V gene's germline CDR1 is SGHRS and CDR2 YFSETQ. Deletions cut 4 bases from V and 0 bases from J, with 14 bases between. This CDR3 is built from 17 residues. The CDR3 here is CASSPGTTLSGANVLTF. The CDR3 bases are TGCGCCAGCAGCCCGGGGACAACTCTCTCTGGGGCCAACGTCCTGACTTTC.

This clone was counted a few times. The chain employs TRBV20-1 and TRBJ2-3, with a weak D call TRBD2 (6 bases). The V end lost 3 bases, the J end lost 11 bases, and 12 bases lay between the germline ends. There are 11 residues in the CDR3. Germline V gene sequence: CDR1 DFQATT, CDR2 SNEGSKA (reference sequence). The CDR3 DNA is TGCAGTGCTAGCTGGGACTCGAGGCAGTATTTT. Its protein is CSASWDSRQYF.

The rearrangement links TRBV27 to TRBJ2-5, with TRBD1 matching 7 bases. CDR1 MNHEY and CDR2 SMNVEV come from the germline V gene (reference sequence). V was clipped by 8 bases and J by 7 bases; unmatched bases: 13. The CDR3 is made up of 14 amino acids. CDR3 in amino acids: CASASGTAIVTQYF. CDR3 in DNA: TGTGCCAGCGCCTCCGGGACAGCCATAGTGACCCAGTACTTC.

The chain links TRBV10-3 to TRBJ2-5; 8 bases agree with TRBD2. The CDR3 runs 15 residues. Germline CDR1 is ENHRY and CDR2 is SYGVKD. J was trimmed by 1 base and V by 3 bases; bases with no gene match: 4. CDR3 protein: CAISDSGGAQETQYF. CDR3 nucleotide sequence: TGTGCCATCAGTGACTCGGGGGGGGCCCAAGAGACCCAGTACTTC.

The chain has TRBV10-3 and TRBJ1-2, with D uncertain. V lost 10 bases to trimming and J lost 8 bases, with 17 bases between them. This CDR3 is 12 amino acids long. Looked up from germline, CDR1 is ENHRY and CDR2 is SYGVKD. In DNA, the CDR3 is TGTGCCAGCAGCCCCCGACTAGACGGCTACACCTTC. Encoded protein: CASSPRLDGYTF.

Details on this clone: Other nucleotide sequences from this sample produce the same CDR3. CDR3 residues: CASSLNRGGYGYTF. For the CDR3, the DNA is TGTGCCAGCAGCTTAAACAGGGGCGGCTATGGCTACACCTTC. The V and J genes are TRBV7-2 and TRBJ1-2; 7 bases are shared with TRBD1. This CDR3 spans 14 amino acids. V lost 2 bases and J lost 4; bases outside the gene matches: 4. Per germline, CDR1 SGHTA and CDR2 FQGNSA.

This clone was detected once. The genes are TRBV9 and TRBJ2-1; TRBD2 matches 8 bases. Germline V gene sequence: CDR1 SGDLS, CDR2 YYNGEE. J was trimmed by 5 bases and V by 3 bases; bases with no gene match: 10. The CDR3 totals 16 residues. CDR3 in amino acids: CASSASPAGGHNEQFF. The CDR3, as DNA: TGTGCCAGCAGCGCTTCCCCGGCGGGGGGTCACAATGAGCAGTTCTTC.

The chain links TRBV2 to TRBJ1-3; D is uncertain. Looked up from germline, CDR1 is SNHLY and CDR2 is FYNNEI. This CDR3 region has 14 residues. V lost 6 bases, J lost 2 bases, and 11 bases lay in between. The CDR3: CASRRTTAGNTIYF. As DNA, the CDR3 is TGTGCCAGCAGAAGGACGACTGCTGGAAACACCATATATTTT.

In regard to this clone: This clone may be a read error of a much larger clone one base away. Distinct nucleotide sequences in the sample also encode this CDR3. This chain joins TRBV7-9 and TRBJ2-7; D not resolved. Trimming removed 3 bases from V and 1 base from J, with 4 bases in between. Germline V gene lookup returns CDR1 SEHNR and CDR2 FQNEAQ (reference sequence). The CDR3 is 12 residues long. The CDR3 loop reads CASSFGSYEQYF. The CDR3 nucleotides read TGTGCCAGCAGCTTCGGGTCCTACGAGCAGTACTTC.

The J gene is TRBJ2-3, the V gene TRBV19, with 8 bases fitting TRBD1. Germline assignment: CDR1 LNHDA and CDR2 SQIVND (reference sequence). CDR3 length: 13 residues. The V segment lost 6 bases and the J segment 3 bases; nucleotides outside the gene matches: 2. CDR3 protein: CASRDRGTDTQYF. CDR3 in DNA: TGTGCCAGTAGAGACAGGGGTACAGATACGCAGTATTTT.

The J gene is TRBJ2-7, the V gene TRBV7-2; D might be TRBD2 (6 bases). Per germline, CDR1 SGHTA and CDR2 FQGNSA. This CDR3 contains 13 residues. Trimming took off 1 base at V and 10 bases at J, with 14 bases between the two ends. DNA for the CDR3: TGTGCCAGCAGCTTAGACGAACTAGCCCCCCAGTACTTC. Protein product: CASSLDELAPQYF.